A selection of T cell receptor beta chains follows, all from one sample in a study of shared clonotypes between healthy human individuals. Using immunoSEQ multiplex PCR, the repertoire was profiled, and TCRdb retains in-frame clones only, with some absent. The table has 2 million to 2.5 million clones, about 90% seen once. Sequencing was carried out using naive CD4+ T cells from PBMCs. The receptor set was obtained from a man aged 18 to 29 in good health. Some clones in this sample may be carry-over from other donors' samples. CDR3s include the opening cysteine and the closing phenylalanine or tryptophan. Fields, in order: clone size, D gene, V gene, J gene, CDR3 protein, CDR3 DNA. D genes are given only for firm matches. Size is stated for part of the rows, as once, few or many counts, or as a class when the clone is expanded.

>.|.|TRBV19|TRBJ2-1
CASSKDLRAYNEQFF
TGTGCCAGTAGTAAGGACCTCCGGGCCTACAATGAGCAGTTCTTC
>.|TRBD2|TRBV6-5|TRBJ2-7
CASSYSFLAGGYEQYF
TGTGCCAGCAGTTACTCTTTCCTAGCGGGAGGTTACGAGCAGTACTTC
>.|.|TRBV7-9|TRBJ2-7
CASSLIRQWDAEQYF
TGTGCCAGCAGCTTAATTCGACAGTGGGACGCCGAGCAGTACTTC
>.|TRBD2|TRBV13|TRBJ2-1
CASSLGGLASYNEQFF
TGTGCCAGCAGCTTAGGAGGACTAGCTTCCTACAATGAGCAGTTCTTC
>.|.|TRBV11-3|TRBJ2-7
CASSPGSAETYEQYF
TGTGCCAGCAGCCCCGGTAGCGCAGAGACCTACGAGCAGTACTTC
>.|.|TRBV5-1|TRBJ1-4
CASSREGVNEKLFF
TGCGCCAGCAGCCGCGAGGGAGTAAATGAAAAACTGTTTTTT
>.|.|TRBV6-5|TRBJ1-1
CASSAQNTEAFF
TGTGCCAGCAGCGCACAGAACACTGAAGCTTTCTTT
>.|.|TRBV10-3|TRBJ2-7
CAISLRGFSDEQYF
TGTGCCATCAGTCTGCGTGGATTTTCGGACGAGCAGTACTTC
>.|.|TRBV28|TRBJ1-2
CASSPAGGTGYGYTF
TGTGCCAGCAGCCCTGCCGGGGGTACGGGCTATGGCTACACCTTC
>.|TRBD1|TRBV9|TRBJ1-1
CASSTYRDRANTEAFF
TGTGCCAGCAGCACCTACCGGGACAGGGCGAACACTGAAGCTTTCTTT
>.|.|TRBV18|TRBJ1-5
CASSGSHSNQPQHF
TGTGCCAGCTCAGGGAGCCATAGCAATCAGCCCCAGCATTTT
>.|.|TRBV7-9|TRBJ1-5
CASSKVGHADGQPQHF
TGTGCCAGCAGCAAAGTGGGACACGCCGACGGTCAGCCCCAGCATTTT
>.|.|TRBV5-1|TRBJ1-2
CASSSMGGGGGYGYTF
TGCGCCAGCAGCTCCATGGGGGGCGGCGGGGGCTATGGCTACACCTTC
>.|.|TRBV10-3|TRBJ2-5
CAISDQGGGQETQYF
TGTGCCATCAGTGACCAGGGGGGCGGCCAAGAGACCCAGTACTTC
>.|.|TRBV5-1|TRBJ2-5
CASSLGQLGETQYF
TGCGCCAGCAGCTTAGGCCAGCTAGGCGAGACCCAGTACTTC
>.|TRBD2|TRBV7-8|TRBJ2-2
CASSSLGGRYTGELFF
TGTGCCAGCAGCTCCCTCGGCGGGAGATACACCGGGGAGCTGTTTTTT
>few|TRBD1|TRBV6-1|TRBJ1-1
CASSHRGEDTEAFF
TGTGCCAGCAGTCACAGGGGTGAGGACACTGAAGCTTTCTTT
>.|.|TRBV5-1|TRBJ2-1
CASSLEGTYNEQFF
TGCGCCAGCAGCTTGGAAGGAACCTACAATGAGCAGTTCTTC
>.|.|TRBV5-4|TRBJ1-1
CASTLQGRVNTEAFF
TGTGCCAGCACCCTCCAGGGCAGGGTGAACACTGAAGCTTTCTTT
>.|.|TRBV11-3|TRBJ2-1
CASSPDPGSMLNEQFF
TGTGCCAGCAGCCCCGACCCAGGGTCGATGCTTAACGAGCAGTTCTTC
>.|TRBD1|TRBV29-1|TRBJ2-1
CSVEKGALVRDEQFF
TGCAGCGTTGAAAAGGGGGCCTTAGTACGCGATGAGCAGTTCTTC
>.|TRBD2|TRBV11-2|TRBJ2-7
CASSLRWSQLAGTYEQYF
TGTGCCAGCAGCCTCCGGTGGAGCCAACTAGCGGGGACCTACGAGCAGTACTTC
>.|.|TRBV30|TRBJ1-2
CAWSVRGIYGYTF
TGTGCCTGGAGTGTACGAGGGATCTATGGCTACACCTTC
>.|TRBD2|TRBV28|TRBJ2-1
CASRPTSGRANEQFF
TGTGCCAGCAGGCCTACTAGCGGGAGGGCCAATGAGCAGTTCTTC
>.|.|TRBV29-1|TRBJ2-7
CSVGGRFSYEQYF
TGCAGCGTCGGGGGGCGGTTCTCCTACGAGCAGTACTTC
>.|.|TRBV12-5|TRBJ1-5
CASGLDGQPQHF
TGTGCTAGTGGTTTGGATGGTCAGCCCCAGCATTTT
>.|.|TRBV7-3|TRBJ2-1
CASSSTGTYNEQFF
TGTGCCAGCAGCTCGACAGGTACCTACAATGAGCAGTTCTTC
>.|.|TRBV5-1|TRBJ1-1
CASSLGGANTEAFF
TGCGCCAGCAGCTTGGGTGGGGCGAACACTGAAGCTTTCTTT
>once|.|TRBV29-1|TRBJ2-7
CSVDGSDEQYF
TGCAGCGTTGACGGATCGGACGAGCAGTACTTC
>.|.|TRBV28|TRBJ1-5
CASRGPINQPQHF
TGTGCCAGTCGGGGGCCGATCAATCAGCCCCAGCATTTT
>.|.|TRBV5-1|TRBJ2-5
CASALNSGQETQYF
TGCGCCAGCGCCCTGAATTCAGGCCAAGAGACCCAGTACTTC
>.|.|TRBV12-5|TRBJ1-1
CASGLSVRGNTEAFF
TGTGCTAGTGGTTTGTCGGTTCGCGGCAACACTGAAGCTTTCTTT
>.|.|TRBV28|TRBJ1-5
CASSLYGAQPQHF
TGTGCCAGCAGTTTATACGGGGCCCAGCCCCAGCATTTT
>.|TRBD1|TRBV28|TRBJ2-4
CASRTGGTGGFIQYF
TGTGCCAGCAGGACGGGGGGGACAGGGGGATTCATTCAGTACTTC
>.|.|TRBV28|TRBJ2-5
CASSLPEIETQYF
TGTGCCAGCAGTTTACCCGAAATAGAGACCCAGTACTTC